The 17 T cell receptor beta chains listed next were all sequenced from one sample in a study of Graves' ophthalmopathy and Graves' hyperthyroidism. Scientists amplified the TCR beta CDR3 regions from RNA transcripts. HTBI primers were employed in first-round RT-PCR, then a second-round multiplex PCR followed. TCRdb re-analysed the multiplex PCR reads in MiXCR, keeping a single row per CDR3 protein. Among a few hundred thousand distinct CDR3 sequences, around 17% were seen once, and the ten largest hold about 1.6%. Sequenced material: peripheral blood. The receptors here all came from a woman under 30 with Graves' ophthalmopathy.

Concerning this clonotype: A much larger clonotype is one base distant, so this may be a read error. The V gene is TRBV19, the J gene TRBJ1-5, with a tentative D call TRBD1 (6 bases). CDR1 LNHDA and CDR2 SQIVND come from the germline V gene (reference sequence). Trimming took off 8 bases at V and 0 bases at J, with 14 bases between the two ends. The CDR3 is made up of 15 amino acids. The CDR3 DNA reads TGTGCCAGTCTAATACAGGGAAATAGCAATCAGCCCCAGCATTTT. Translation gives CASLIQGNSNQPQHF.

The chain is built from TRBV12-3 or TRBV12-4 and TRBJ2-2; D possibly matches TRBD1 or TRBD2 (5 bases each). Trimming cost V 7 bases and J 6 bases, with 15 bases left between them. CDR3 length: 14 residues. CDR3 coding DNA: TGTGCCAGCACCCTGCGTGGGGGTGCCGGGGAGCTGTTTTTT. Translating gives CASTLRGGAGELFF.

This clonotype was counted many times. The gene calls are TRBV27 and TRBJ1-1; 8 bases agree with TRBD1. Germline CDR1 MNHEY, CDR2 SMNVEV (reference sequence). This CDR3 region has 15 residues. The trim removed 5 bases at V and 1 base at J, leaving 6 bases unmatched. In nucleotides, the CDR3 is TGTGCCAGCAGTAAAGAGACAGGGGAGAACACTGAAGCTTTCTTT. It codes for CASSKETGENTEAFF.

This clonotype was recorded at least ten times. The genes are TRBV30 and TRBJ2-7; TRBD1 agrees at 7 bases. CDR3 length equals 14 residues. Germline V gene lookup returns CDR1 GTSNPN and CDR2 SVGIG (reference sequence). Trimming at V came to 4 bases and at J to 3 bases, leaving 9 bases not matched to a gene. The CDR3 region is CAWMGRTGYYEQYF. The DNA of the CDR3 is TGTGCCTGGATGGGCAGGACAGGTTACTACGAGCAGTACTTC.

There are many counts of this clonotype. The CDR3 here is CASSQTGGEETQYF. The CDR3 DNA follows: TGTGCCAGCAGCCAAACCGGGGGCGAGGAGACCCAGTACTTC. The genes are TRBV14 and TRBJ2-5, with D possibly called TRBD1 or TRBD2 (6 bases each). V was trimmed by 2 bases and J by 5 bases, leaving 12 bases between them. The CDR3 loop spans 14 amino acids. Germline values: CDR1 SGHDN, CDR2 FVKESK.

This clonotype was detected ten times or more. V gene TRBV12-3 or TRBV12-4 combines with J gene TRBJ2-7; D is possibly TRBD2 (5 bases). Trimming took off 5 bases at V and 4 bases at J, with 18 bases between the two ends. The CDR3 has 15 amino acids. Here the CDR3 DNA reads TGTGCCAGCAGTCCGCGGCGGGCGGGCCCTTACGAGCAGTACTTC. This gives the protein CASSPRRAGPYEQYF.

CDR3 amino acids: CASSSALGVAQETQYF. The CDR3 coding sequence is TGTGCCAGCAGCTCGGCCCTCGGAGTGGCTCAAGAGACCCAGTACTTC. The V and J genes are TRBV7-2 and TRBJ2-5; D is unclear. Germline CDR1 and CDR2: SGHTA and FQGNSA. Trimming stripped 4 bases from V and 2 bases from J, with 17 bases between. The CDR3 contains 16 residues.

The J gene is TRBJ2-7, the V gene TRBV10-3; a weak D match, TRBD1 (5 bases). V gave up 6 bases and J gave up 1 base, with 10 bases separating them. The germline V gene has CDR1 ENHRY and CDR2 SYGVKD. CDR3 length: 13 residues. As DNA, the CDR3 is TGTGCCATCAGGAATGCAGGGTCCTACGAGCAGTACTTC. It is translated as CAIRNAGSYEQYF.

This clonotype has ten or more counts. J is TRBJ2-7 and V is TRBV20-1, with D possibly being TRBD1 (6 bases). CDR3 length: 14 amino acids. Germline-derived CDR1 and CDR2 are DFQATT and SNEGSKA (reference sequence). Trimming removed 0 bases from V and 5 bases from J, with 14 bases in between. CDR3 in DNA: TGCAGTGCTAGAGATGCCAGGGGTGGGAACGAGCAGTACTTC. It encodes CSARDARGGNEQYF.

This clonotype appeared many times. V is TRBV28 and J is TRBJ1-1; 8 nucleotides align to TRBD1. This CDR3 comprises 14 residues. V lost 3 bases and J lost 5; bases outside the gene matches: 5. In germline, CDR1 is MDHEN, CDR2 SYDVKM. CDR3 bases: TGTGCCAGCAGTTTCAGGGGGCGGGAAACTGAAGCTTTCTTT. It is translated as CASSFRGRETEAFF.

The table lists this clonotype with many counts. The chain combines TRBV6-1 with TRBJ1-6, with 7 bases aligning to TRBD1. There are 15 residues in the CDR3. The junction had 12 bases not matched to a gene; V was cut back by 7 bases and J by 9 bases. From germline, CDR1 is MNHNS and CDR2 SASEGT. The CDR3 coding sequence is TGTGCCAGCAAACGGCGACAGGGTGGGATTTCACCCCTCCACTTT. It codes for CASKRRQGGISPLHF.

In its sample, this clonotype was seen many times. The rearrangement links TRBV6-2 or TRBV6-3 to TRBJ1-5, with D uncertain. CDR3 length equals 14 residues. Germline V lookup: CDR1 MNHEY, CDR2 SVGEGT. V lost 6 bases and J 4 bases, leaving 13 bases between the germline ends. CDR3 in amino acids: CASSRPKGNQPQHF. CDR3 in DNA: TGTGCCAGCAGCCGCCCCAAGGGAAATCAGCCCCAGCATTTT.

This clonotype was counted ten times or more. The CDR3 bases are TGTGCCAGCAGTTACCAGGGGTCCCGTCTGGGCTATGGCTACACCTTC. Its translation is CASSYQGSRLGYGYTF. This sequence joins TRBV6-2 or TRBV6-3 and TRBJ1-2, with D possibly matching TRBD1 (6 bases). The V gene's germline CDR1 is MNHEY and CDR2 SVGEGT. The CDR3 is 16 residues long. The V gene lost 2 bases and the J gene lost 4 bases, with 17 bases spanning the gap.

Comment on this clonotype: A clone one base away is much larger, so this may be a read error. The rearrangement uses TRBV20-1 and TRBJ1-5; possible D gene TRBD1, 5 bases. Between the trimmed V and J ends, which lost 5 bases and 2 bases, there was a span of 19 bases. Germline V CDR1 and CDR2: DFQATT, SNEGSKA (reference sequence). The CDR3 has 16 amino acids. The DNA of the CDR3 is TGCAGTGCTCAACCTATGGGGGGAGGTGGCAATCAGCCCCAGCATTTT. Protein product: CSAQPMGGGGNQPQHF.

The chain has TRBV12-3 or TRBV12-4 and TRBJ2-7; TRBD1 matches at 7 bases. J was trimmed by 0 bases and V by 5 bases; bases with no gene match: 4. The CDR3 length is 14 residues. In DNA form, the CDR3 reads TGTGCCAGCAGTGACAGGGAGTGCTCCTACGAGCAGTACTTC. Translated, it gives CASSDRECSYEQYF.

In this sample, this clonotype turned up many times. The chain couples TRBV4-3 to TRBJ1-1; maybe TRBD1 (5 bases). There are 15 residues in the CDR3. Germline-derived CDR1 and CDR2 are LGHNA and YSLEER. Trimming removed 0 bases from V and 4 bases from J, with 12 bases in between. CDR3 loop: CASSQEKGGVTEAFF. DNA of the CDR3: TGCGCCAGCAGCCAAGAAAAGGGAGGGGTCACTGAAGCTTTCTTT.

This clonotype was seen many times. This sequence may be a read error, since a much larger clone differs from it by one base. The V and J genes are TRBV6-5 and TRBJ2-5; D remains ambiguous. Germline V gives CDR1 MNHEY, CDR2 SVGAGI. The CDR3 extends over 13 amino acids. DNA for the CDR3: TGTGCCAGCAGTTACCAGAGAGAAGAGGCCCAGTACTTC. This sequence encodes CASSYQREEAQYF.